This TCR beta chain was identified during a study of blood T cells in healthy people across ages. V lost 2 bases, J lost 2 bases, and 16 bases lay in between. The CDR3 has 17 amino acids. Germline lookup yields CDR1 MNHEY and CDR2 SMNVEV (reference sequence). With a J-beta primer mix and a sample-barcoded 5' primer, a second PCR ran roughly 6 to 11 cycles. One entry per CDR3 protein results from TCRdb running MiXCR on the 5' RACE reads. This sample yields 650,000 to 800,000 distinct CDR3 sequences, of which roughly half are seen a single time; roughly 13% belongs to the top ten. Per sample, no less than 5 micrograms of total RNA were extracted.

This sequence was found in a woman older than 75 in good health. Sequenced input: blood. The V call is TRBV27, the J call TRBJ2-1, with D tentatively TRBD2 (7 bases). As DNA, the CDR3 is TGTGCCAGCAGTTTACAGAAGGGAGGGGGGCCCTACAATGAGCAGTTCTTC. Amino acid sequence: CASSLQKGGGPYNEQFF.